A selection of T cell receptor beta chains follows, all from one sample in a study of spatial heterogeneity in lung cancer. TCRdb re-called the 5' RACE reads through MiXCR, storing one row per CDR3 protein. The table records 20,000 or so distinct CDR3 sequences, 10% of them present only once. The input for sequencing was PBMCs, taken at follow-up. These receptors came from a female donor with early-stage non-small cell lung cancer. The CDR3 runs from the conserved cysteine through the conserved F or W. D genes are given only for firm matches. Clone size is stated in some rows and not others, as once, few, many or a class when expanded.

CDR3 DNA: TGTGCCATCAGTGAGACATCTAGGGCACCAGATACGCAGTATTTT
CDR3 protein: CAISETSRAPDTQYF
J gene: TRBJ2-3
D gene: NA
V gene: TRBV10-3
clone size: NA

CDR3 DNA: TGTGCCAGCAGCTTAAGGGGGATCGCTGGAAACACCATATATTTT
CDR3 protein: CASSLRGIAGNTIYF
J gene: TRBJ1-3
D gene: NA
V gene: TRBV7-9
clone size: NA

CDR3 DNA: TGTGCCAGCAGTGCCCCGACAGGGTATGAGCAGTTCTTC
CDR3 protein: CASSAPTGYEQFF
J gene: TRBJ2-1
D gene: TRBD1
V gene: TRBV12-3/TRBV12-4
clone size: many

CDR3 DNA: TGTGCCAGCAGCTCACCATGGGAAACCACCGGCCGTTTAGCCCAAGAGACCCAGTACTTC
CDR3 protein: CASSSPWETTGRLAQETQYF
J gene: TRBJ2-5
D gene: NA
V gene: TRBV7-2
clone size: many

CDR3 DNA: TGCGCCAGCAGCTTGGAAGTAGCGGGCACAGATACGCAGTATTTT
CDR3 protein: CASSLEVAGTDTQYF
J gene: TRBJ2-3
D gene: NA
V gene: TRBV5-1
clone size: many

CDR3 DNA: TGTGCCAGCAGCAGCTTATTACCTAGCGGCACAGATACGCAGTATTTT
CDR3 protein: CASSSLLPSGTDTQYF
J gene: TRBJ2-3
D gene: NA
V gene: TRBV5-8
clone size: many

CDR3 DNA: TGTGCCAGCAGCCCGCGGGGGGGCAGCACCGGGGAGCTGTTTTTT
CDR3 protein: CASSPRGGSTGELFF
J gene: TRBJ2-2
D gene: TRBD2
V gene: TRBV7-3
clone size: many

CDR3 DNA: TGCAGTGCCCAACGATCCCTAGGGGATGAAAAACTGTTTTTT
CDR3 protein: CSAQRSLGDEKLFF
J gene: TRBJ1-4
D gene: NA
V gene: TRBV20-1
clone size: many

CDR3 DNA: TGTGCCAGCAGCTTCAGCCTCTCCTACGAGCAGTACTTC
CDR3 protein: CASSFSLSYEQYF
J gene: TRBJ2-7
D gene: NA
V gene: TRBV7-2
clone size: many

CDR3 DNA: TGTGCCAGCAGCCTGACGGGGGGTAGCTCCTACGAGCAGTACTTC
CDR3 protein: CASSLTGGSSYEQYF
J gene: TRBJ2-7
D gene: TRBD2
V gene: TRBV7-9
clone size: NA

CDR3 DNA: TGTGCCAGCAGCCGACCGACGGTTTACGAGCAGTACTTC
CDR3 protein: CASSRPTVYEQYF
J gene: TRBJ2-7
D gene: NA
V gene: TRBV11-2
clone size: NA

CDR3 DNA: TGTGCCAGCAGAGGTCTCTCGGCAGATACGCAGTATTTT
CDR3 protein: CASRGLSADTQYF
J gene: TRBJ2-3
D gene: NA
V gene: TRBV6-1
clone size: NA

CDR3 DNA: TGTGCCAGCAGTTTACCAGGGGGCTGGGACACTGAAGCTTTCTTT
CDR3 protein: CASSLPGGWDTEAFF
J gene: TRBJ1-1
D gene: TRBD1
V gene: TRBV28
clone size: many

CDR3 DNA: TGTGCCAGCAACGCATGGTCACTCGGGACTAGCGGGATCGGGCACACCGGGGAGCTGTTTTTT
CDR3 protein: CASNAWSLGTSGIGHTGELFF
J gene: TRBJ2-2
D gene: TRBD2
V gene: TRBV6-5
clone size: NA

CDR3 DNA: TGTGCCACCAGTGACTGTAGACAGGGTTGCAATCAGCCCCAGCATTTT
CDR3 protein: CATSDCRQGCNQPQHF
J gene: TRBJ1-5
D gene: TRBD1
V gene: TRBV24-1
clone size: large

CDR3 DNA: TGTGCCAGCAGCCCGCCCCACTCACCCCTCCACTTT
CDR3 protein: CASSPPHSPLHF
J gene: TRBJ1-6
D gene: NA
V gene: TRBV7-2
clone size: many

CDR3 DNA: TGTGCCAGCAGCTTACTATATGTTGGGAGCGCCGGGGAGCTGTTTTTT
CDR3 protein: CASSLLYVGSAGELFF
J gene: TRBJ2-2
D gene: NA
V gene: TRBV7-2
clone size: NA

CDR3 DNA: TGTGCCAGCAGTTACGACCTTTCAGGGAACTATGGCTACACCTTC
CDR3 protein: CASSYDLSGNYGYTF
J gene: TRBJ1-2
D gene: NA
V gene: TRBV6-5
clone size: NA

CDR3 DNA: TGCAGCGTTGGCAGACCCCGAGGGGAGACCCAGTACTTC
CDR3 protein: CSVGRPRGETQYF
J gene: TRBJ2-5
D gene: NA
V gene: TRBV29-1
clone size: many

CDR3 DNA: TGCAGCGCAATCGGACAGGGGGCTGAGCAGCCCCAGCATTTT
CDR3 protein: CSAIGQGAEQPQHF
J gene: TRBJ1-5
D gene: TRBD1
V gene: TRBV29-1
clone size: many

CDR3 DNA: TGTGCCAGCAGCCCTGGGACAGGGGTACCGGACTATGGCTACACCTTC
CDR3 protein: CASSPGTGVPDYGYTF
J gene: TRBJ1-2
D gene: TRBD1
V gene: TRBV7-2
clone size: many

CDR3 DNA: TGTGCCAGCAGTTACTCGGGCTCGGGGGAGCTGTTTTTT
CDR3 protein: CASSYSGSGELFF
J gene: TRBJ2-2
D gene: NA
V gene: TRBV6-5
clone size: many

CDR3 DNA: TGTGCCAGCACAGACGGAGGGACTAGCGCGACAGATACGCAGTATTTT
CDR3 protein: CASTDGGTSATDTQYF
J gene: TRBJ2-3
D gene: TRBD2
V gene: TRBV3-1
clone size: few

CDR3 DNA: TGTGCCAGCAGCTTGACTAGCGGGAAAGAGACCCAGTACTTC
CDR3 protein: CASSLTSGKETQYF
J gene: TRBJ2-5
D gene: TRBD2
V gene: TRBV11-2
clone size: many

CDR3 DNA: TGTGCCAGCAGCTCTAACCGGGACCGGCTCTTCTACGAGCAGTACTTC
CDR3 protein: CASSSNRDRLFYEQYF
J gene: TRBJ2-7
D gene: NA
V gene: TRBV7-9
clone size: few

CDR3 DNA: TGCGCCAGCAGTCAAGATGACCGCGCGGGGAACCGAAGCAATCAGCCCCAGCATTTT
CDR3 protein: CASSQDDRAGNRSNQPQHF
J gene: TRBJ1-5
D gene: NA
V gene: TRBV23-1
clone size: NA

CDR3 DNA: TGCGCCAGCAGCTTAGGAAGGGGCTACGAGACCCAGTACTTC
CDR3 protein: CASSLGRGYETQYF
J gene: TRBJ2-5
D gene: NA
V gene: TRBV5-1
clone size: many

CDR3 DNA: TGTGCCAGCAGCTTTGGACCGCAGGTCGCGTACAATGAGCAGTTCTTC
CDR3 protein: CASSFGPQVAYNEQFF
J gene: TRBJ2-1
D gene: NA
V gene: TRBV5-6
clone size: many

CDR3 DNA: TGCGCCAGCAGCGCTCCGGGGAAGGACTCACCCCTCCACTTT
CDR3 protein: CASSAPGKDSPLHF
J gene: TRBJ1-6
D gene: NA
V gene: TRBV5-1
clone size: many

CDR3 DNA: TGTGCCAGCAGCCAATCGGGGACAGGCTATGGCTACACCTTC
CDR3 protein: CASSQSGTGYGYTF
J gene: TRBJ1-2
D gene: TRBD1
V gene: TRBV3-1
clone size: many

CDR3 DNA: TGTGCCAGCAGTGAAAGAGGGCAGGTTCTAGCAGATACGCAGTATTTT
CDR3 protein: CASSERGQVLADTQYF
J gene: TRBJ2-3
D gene: NA
V gene: TRBV2
clone size: many

CDR3 DNA: TGTGCCAGCAGTATGCTAGCGTCGAGTTCCTACAATGAGCAGTTCTTC
CDR3 protein: CASSMLASSSYNEQFF
J gene: TRBJ2-1
D gene: NA
V gene: TRBV6-2/TRBV6-3
clone size: few

CDR3 DNA: TGCAGCGTTGAAGGGACAGGGGGCAATGAGCAGTTCTTC
CDR3 protein: CSVEGTGGNEQFF
J gene: TRBJ2-1
D gene: TRBD1
V gene: TRBV29-1
clone size: many

CDR3 DNA: TGCAGTGCTGTAAGCCGGGACTTTGGAAACACCATATATTTT
CDR3 protein: CSAVSRDFGNTIYF
J gene: TRBJ1-3
D gene: NA
V gene: TRBV20-1
clone size: many

CDR3 DNA: TGTGCCTGGAGTGTGTTGGGGGCGCGTTCACCCCTCCACTTT
CDR3 protein: CAWSVLGARSPLHF
J gene: TRBJ1-6
D gene: NA
V gene: TRBV30
clone size: many

CDR3 DNA: TGTGCCAGCAGCAGATCACAGTTAAGCTCCTACAATGAGCAGTTCTTC
CDR3 protein: CASSRSQLSSYNEQFF
J gene: TRBJ2-1
D gene: NA
V gene: TRBV7-2
clone size: many

CDR3 DNA: TGTGCCAGCAGCTTAGCGAGATACTCCTACGAGCAGTACTTC
CDR3 protein: CASSLARYSYEQYF
J gene: TRBJ2-7
D gene: NA
V gene: TRBV11-2
clone size: many

CDR3 DNA: TGCAGCGTTGAACGGCCCGGTGATACGCAGTATTTT
CDR3 protein: CSVERPGDTQYF
J gene: TRBJ2-3
D gene: NA
V gene: TRBV29-1
clone size: many

CDR3 DNA: TGTGCCAGCAGTCAATACAGGGGCGGAAATCAGCCCCAGCATTTT
CDR3 protein: CASSQYRGGNQPQHF
J gene: TRBJ1-5
D gene: TRBD1
V gene: TRBV28
clone size: medium-sized

CDR3 DNA: TGTGCCACCAGTGACCCCCATCAGCCCCAGCATTTT
CDR3 protein: CATSDPHQPQHF
J gene: TRBJ1-5
D gene: NA
V gene: TRBV24-1
clone size: many

CDR3 DNA: TGTGCCAGCTCACCGCCAGGCACAGATACGCAGTATTTT
CDR3 protein: CASSPPGTDTQYF
J gene: TRBJ2-3
D gene: NA
V gene: TRBV18
clone size: NA

CDR3 DNA: TGTGCCAGCAGTCCTGCCCTGGGACAGGGGAACGATGAGCAGTTCTTC
CDR3 protein: CASSPALGQGNDEQFF
J gene: TRBJ2-1
D gene: TRBD1
V gene: TRBV12-3/TRBV12-4
clone size: many

CDR3 DNA: TGTGCCAGCAGGGACGGGACCTTTAGGACCTACGAGCAGTACTTC
CDR3 protein: CASRDGTFRTYEQYF
J gene: TRBJ2-7
D gene: NA
V gene: TRBV2
clone size: few

CDR3 DNA: TGTGCCAGCAGCTTTCTGACAGGGGCCCGACCTAATGAAAAACTGTTTTTT
CDR3 protein: CASSFLTGARPNEKLFF
J gene: TRBJ1-4
D gene: TRBD1
V gene: TRBV7-9
clone size: many

CDR3 DNA: TGTGCCAGCAGCTTATTCCCATCACGGGGGGCTTTCTTT
CDR3 protein: CASSLFPSRGAFF
J gene: TRBJ1-1
D gene: NA
V gene: TRBV7-2
clone size: many

CDR3 DNA: TGTGCCAGCAGTGAAGCGCGGGGATACACTGAAGCTTTCTTT
CDR3 protein: CASSEARGYTEAFF
J gene: TRBJ1-1
D gene: NA
V gene: TRBV6-1
clone size: many

CDR3 DNA: TGCGCCAGCAGCCAAGATCGCCCGGGGGGCGACGAGCAGTACTTC
CDR3 protein: CASSQDRPGGDEQYF
J gene: TRBJ2-7
D gene: NA
V gene: TRBV4-3
clone size: many

CDR3 DNA: TGCGCCAGCAGCTTGGAAGGCGGGGACAATGAGCAGTTCTTC
CDR3 protein: CASSLEGGDNEQFF
J gene: TRBJ2-1
D gene: NA
V gene: TRBV5-1
clone size: many

CDR3 DNA: TGCAGCGTTGCAGGGCTAGCGGGGCCCGGGAACGTCCTGACTTTC
CDR3 protein: CSVAGLAGPGNVLTF
J gene: TRBJ2-6
D gene: TRBD2
V gene: TRBV29-1
clone size: many

CDR3 DNA: TGTGCCAGCAGTGCCAGGGACAACCTCCCGGGGCAGCCCCAGCATTTT
CDR3 protein: CASSARDNLPGQPQHF
J gene: TRBJ1-5
D gene: NA
V gene: TRBV6-1
clone size: NA

CDR3 DNA: TGTGCCTGGAGTGTAACGGGGTCTGAGCAGTTCTTC
CDR3 protein: CAWSVTGSEQFF
J gene: TRBJ2-1
D gene: NA
V gene: TRBV30
clone size: many

CDR3 DNA: TGTGCCAGCTCACCACGAGGCGGGGGCCTCACAGATACGCAGTATTTT
CDR3 protein: CASSPRGGGLTDTQYF
J gene: TRBJ2-3
D gene: NA
V gene: TRBV18
clone size: many

CDR3 DNA: TGTGCCAGCAGCCTCTTTGATAGCTCCTATAATTCACCCCTCCACTTT
CDR3 protein: CASSLFDSSYNSPLHF
J gene: TRBJ1-6
D gene: NA
V gene: TRBV11-2
clone size: many

CDR3 DNA: TGTGCCAGCAGCCCCATGTCTCATACGCAGTATTTT
CDR3 protein: CASSPMSHTQYF
J gene: TRBJ2-3
D gene: NA
V gene: TRBV14
clone size: many

CDR3 DNA: TGTGCCAGCAGTTCAGGGAGGGCCCAGCCCCAGCATTTT
CDR3 protein: CASSSGRAQPQHF
J gene: TRBJ1-5
D gene: NA
V gene: TRBV12-3/TRBV12-4
clone size: many

CDR3 DNA: TGTGCCAGCAGCTTAGAAACTGATCAGCCCCAGCATTTT
CDR3 protein: CASSLETDQPQHF
J gene: TRBJ1-5
D gene: NA
V gene: TRBV7-9
clone size: many

CDR3 DNA: TGTGCCAGCAGCTTAGGGCAGCGGGGGGGCGCCGGGACGCAGTATTTT
CDR3 protein: CASSLGQRGGAGTQYF
J gene: TRBJ2-3
D gene: TRBD2
V gene: TRBV7-9
clone size: many

CDR3 DNA: TGTGCCAGCAGCCAGGGACTAGCCCACGAGCAGTACTTC
CDR3 protein: CASSQGLAHEQYF
J gene: TRBJ2-7
D gene: TRBD2
V gene: TRBV9
clone size: many

CDR3 DNA: TGTGCCAGCGGTACAGGTACGAGCAATCAGCCCCAGCATTTT
CDR3 protein: CASGTGTSNQPQHF
J gene: TRBJ1-5
D gene: NA
V gene: TRBV6-2/TRBV6-3
clone size: many

CDR3 DNA: TGCGCCGCCACTGCGAACAGGGACGAGCAGTACTTC
CDR3 protein: CAATANRDEQYF
J gene: TRBJ2-7
D gene: NA
V gene: TRBV23-1
clone size: NA